This T cell receptor beta chain was retrieved from a study of blood T cell repertoires in COVID-19. Across the study: COVID-19 samples from acute and convalescent phases originated in the United States, Italy and Spain. T cells, B-cell-depleted T cells, or PBMCs provided the cDNA or gDNA that served as material.

Original handling: From reference gene primer amplification, estimates of nucleated cell counts were derived. Generated by immunoSEQ multiplex PCR, the TCRdb table keeps only in-frame clones and is missing some. The D gene and trimming were derived from the DNA, and the V and J assignments and clone size from that table. Here the sample spans more than 200,000 clones, roughly 84% being singletons. The CDR3 has 17 residues. Trimming cost V 4 bases and J 0 bases, with 17 bases left between them. The germline V gene encodes CDR1 SGHDN and CDR2 FVKESK. This receptor was identified in a man in his fifties or sixties with acute or convalescent COVID-19. V usage is TRBV14 and J usage is TRBJ2-3, with a tentative D call TRBD1 (5 bases). Material for sequencing was peripheral blood. CDR3 bases: TGTGCCAGCAGCCTCCGCGGTGGGGCGGTAAGCACAGATACGCAGTATTTT. This codes for CASSLRGGAVSTDTQYF.